This T cell receptor (beta chain) was sequenced during a study of CD8+ T cells in alopecia areata. The authors extracted RNA and reverse transcribed it into cDNA as the sequencing template. The method was immunoSEQ multiplex PCR; TCRdb's version includes in-frame clones alone and lacks a portion of them. Among about 91,000 clones listed, around 44% were seen once. Whole-study results and caveats: Normal-skin resident alphabeta T cells also appear among scalp sample sequences.

It was from alopecia areata patients that lesional scalp punch biopsies and peripheral blood were collected. The CDR3 is made up of 13 amino acids. Trimming shortened V by 5 bases and J by 3 bases, and 13 bases separated the two germline ends. Germline V gene sequence: CDR1 SQVTM, CDR2 ANQGSEA. On this clone itself: Its antigen is still unknown.

V is TRBV29-1 and J is TRBJ1-1, with no clear D. The origin of this receptor is a human donor with alopecia areata. Sequenced sample: CD4+ T cells sorted from blood. The CDR3 here is CSVCPSQHTEAFF. As DNA, the CDR3 is TGCAGCGTTTGTCCGTCGCAGCACACTGAAGCTTTCTTT. Combining the CDR3 with reference TRBV29-1 and TRBJ1-1 gives the whole variable domain SAVISQKPSRDICQRGTSLTIQCQVDSQVTMMFWYRQQPGQSLTLIATANQGSEATYESGFVIDKFPISRPNLTFSTLTVSNMSPEDSSIYLCSVCPSQHTEAFFGQGTRLTVV.